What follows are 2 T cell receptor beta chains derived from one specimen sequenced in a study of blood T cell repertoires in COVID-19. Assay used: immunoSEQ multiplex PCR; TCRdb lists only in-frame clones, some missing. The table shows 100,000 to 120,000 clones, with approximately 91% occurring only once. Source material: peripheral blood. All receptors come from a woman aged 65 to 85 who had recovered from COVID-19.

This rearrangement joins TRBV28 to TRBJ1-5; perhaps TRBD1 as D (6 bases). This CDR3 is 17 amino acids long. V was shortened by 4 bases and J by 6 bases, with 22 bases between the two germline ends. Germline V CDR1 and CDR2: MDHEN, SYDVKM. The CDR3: CASSSFATGSAGQPQHF. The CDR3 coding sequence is TGTGCCAGCAGTTCGTTCGCGACAGGAAGCGCAGGTCAGCCCCAGCATTTT.

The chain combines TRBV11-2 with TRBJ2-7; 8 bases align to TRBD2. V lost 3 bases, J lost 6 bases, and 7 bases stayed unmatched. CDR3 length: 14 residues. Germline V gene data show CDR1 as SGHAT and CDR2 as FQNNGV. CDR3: CASSFARGGGEQYF. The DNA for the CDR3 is TGTGCCAGCAGCTTTGCTCGGGGGGGAGGCGAGCAGTACTTC.